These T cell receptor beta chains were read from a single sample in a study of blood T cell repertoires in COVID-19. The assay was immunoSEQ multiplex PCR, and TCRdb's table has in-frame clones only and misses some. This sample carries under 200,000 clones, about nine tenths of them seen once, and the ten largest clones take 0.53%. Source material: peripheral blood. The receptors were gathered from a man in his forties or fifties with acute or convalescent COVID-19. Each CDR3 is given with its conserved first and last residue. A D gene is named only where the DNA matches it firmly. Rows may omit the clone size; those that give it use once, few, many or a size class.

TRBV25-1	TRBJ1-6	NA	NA	TGTGCCAGCAGTGGACGCAACCCCGGGTATTCACCCCTCCACTTT	CASSGRNPGYSPLHF
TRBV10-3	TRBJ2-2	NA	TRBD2	TGTGCCACCCGACTGGGACTAGCAGGGGAGCTGTTTTTT	CATRLGLAGELFF
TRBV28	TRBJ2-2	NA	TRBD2	TGTGCCAGCAGTCGATTCGGACTAGCGGGAGGAAAAACCGGGGAGCTGTTTTTT	CASSRFGLAGGKTGELFF
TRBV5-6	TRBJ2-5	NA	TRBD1	TGTGCCAGCAGCTTGGATTTCGGGACAGGGGGTCGCGAGACCCAGTACTTC	CASSLDFGTGGRETQYF
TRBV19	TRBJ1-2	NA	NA	TGTGCCACCAGGGGAGAGGACGGCTATGGCTACACCTTC	CATRGEDGYGYTF
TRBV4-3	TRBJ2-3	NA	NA	TGCGCCAGCAGCCCTCGGGGGATCAGAGATACGCAGTATTTT	CASSPRGIRDTQYF
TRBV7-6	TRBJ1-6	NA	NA	TGTGCCAGCAGCTTAGTGGCAGGGGATAATTCACCCCTCCACTTT	CASSLVAGDNSPLHF
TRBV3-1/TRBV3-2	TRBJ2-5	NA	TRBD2	TGTGCCAGCAGCCAAGGTAGCGGGGGCCTCCAAGAGACCCAGTACTTC	CASSQGSGGLQETQYF
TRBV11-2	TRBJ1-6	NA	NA	TGTGCCAGCAGCTTACTGAGGGAAGTCAGTTCACCCCTCCACTTT	CASSLLREVSSPLHF
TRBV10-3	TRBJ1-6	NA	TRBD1	TGTGCCATCACCGGGGACAGGGGTAATTCACCCCTCCACTTT	CAITGDRGNSPLHF
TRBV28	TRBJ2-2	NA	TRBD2	TGTGCCAGCAGTTGGACTAGCGTTCGAGGGGAGCTGTTTTTT	CASSWTSVRGELFF
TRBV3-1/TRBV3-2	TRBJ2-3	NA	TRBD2	TGTGCCAGCAGCCCCATAGCGGGAGGGCGGGCAGATACGCAGTATTTT	CASSPIAGGRADTQYF
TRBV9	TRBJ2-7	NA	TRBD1	TGTGCCAGCAGCAAGACAGGGAACTCCTACGAGCAGTACTTC	CASSKTGNSYEQYF
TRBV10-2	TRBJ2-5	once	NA	TGCGCCAGCAGTGAGTCGACGGGAATCGAGACCCAGTACTTC	CASSESTGIETQYF
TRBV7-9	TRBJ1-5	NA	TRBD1	TGTGCCAGCAGCTCAACAGGGGCAGACAATCAGCCCCAGCATTTT	CASSSTGADNQPQHF
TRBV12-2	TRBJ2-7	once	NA	TGTGCAAGTCGCTTAGCGAGGTCCCGGAACTACGAGCAGTACTTC	CASRLARSRNYEQYF
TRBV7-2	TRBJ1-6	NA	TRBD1	TGTGCCAGCAGCTCCAACGGACAGGTGGGAAATTCACCCCTCCACTTT	CASSSNGQVGNSPLHF
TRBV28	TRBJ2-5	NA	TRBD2	TGTGCCAGCAGTTCCCCACTAGCGGTCCAAGAGACCCAGTACTTC	CASSSPLAVQETQYF
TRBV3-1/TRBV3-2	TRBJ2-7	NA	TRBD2	TGTGCCAGCAGCCTGGGACTAGCGGGAGCCGAGCAGTACTTC	CASSLGLAGAEQYF
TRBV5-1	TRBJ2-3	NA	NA	TGCGCCAGCAGCATCAGGGTCGGAACAGATACGCAGTATTTT	CASSIRVGTDTQYF
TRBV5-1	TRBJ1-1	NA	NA	TGCGCCAGCAGCTGGACAGTAAACACTGAAGCTTTCTTT	CASSWTVNTEAFF
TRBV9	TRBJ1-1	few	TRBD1	TGTGCCAGCAGCGTACAGGGGGGGAACACTGAAGCTTTCTTT	CASSVQGGNTEAFF